The 14 T cell receptor beta chains below all came from one sample that was sequenced in a study of blood T cell repertoires in COVID-19. Produced via immunoSEQ multiplex PCR; TCRdb's table is partial and in-frame only. Among tens of thousands of clones, 75% to 90% were seen once, and the ten largest hold around 12%. Sequencing used peripheral blood. Receptors originate from a human donor in a cohort sampled during active COVID-19.

The chain employs TRBV7-2 and TRBJ1-1, with no clear D. Germline assignment: CDR1 SGHTA and CDR2 FQGNSA. The CDR3 consists of 14 residues. The V end lost 1 base, the J end lost 0 bases, and 6 bases lay between the germline ends. The CDR3 DNA reads as TGTGCCAGCAGCTTAGGCAGTATGAACACTGAAGCTTTCTTT. Amino acid sequence: CASSLGSMNTEAFF.

The chain combines TRBV18 with TRBJ2-7, with a possible D match to TRBD2 (6 bases). The V gene's germline CDR1 is KGHSH and CDR2 LQKENI. The length of the CDR3 is 13 residues. Between the trimmed V and J ends, which lost 3 bases and 5 bases, there was a span of 11 bases. The chain's CDR3 is CASSPGLRDEQYF. The CDR3 DNA reads TGTGCCAGCTCACCGGGACTCCGTGACGAGCAGTACTTC.

This chain connects TRBV5-4 to TRBJ2-7, with 13 positions matching TRBD2. The V gene's germline CDR1 is SGHNT and CDR2 YYREEE (reference sequence). The CDR3 consists of 15 residues. The V gene end was trimmed by 4 bases and the J gene end by 2 bases; junction bases not matched to a gene: 3. CDR3 sequence: CASSGTSGAPYEQYF. The CDR3 DNA is TGTGCCAGCAGCGGGACTAGCGGGGCCCCCTACGAGCAGTACTTC. The complete variable domain, with remaining parts taken from reference TRBV5-4 and TRBJ2-7, reads ETGVTQSPTHLIKTRGQQVTLRCSSQSGHNTVSWYQQALGQGPQFIFQYYREEENGRGNFPPRFSGLQFPNYSSELNVNALELDDSALYLCASSGTSGAPYEQYFGPGTRLTVT.

The chain has TRBV9 and TRBJ1-1; 9 bases align to TRBD1. J lost 0 bases, V lost 4 bases, and 4 bases had no gene match. This CDR3 is 15 amino acids long. Per the germline V gene, CDR1 is SGDLS and CDR2 is YYNGEE. The CDR3 spells CASSPRTGVNTEAFF. DNA of the CDR3: TGTGCCAGCAGCCCCCGGACAGGGGTGAACACTGAAGCTTTCTTT.

The V gene is TRBV28, the J gene TRBJ1-6; 10 nucleotides match TRBD1. V lost 6 bases, J lost 8 bases, and 7 bases stayed unmatched. The CDR3 consists of 15 residues. Germline lookup yields CDR1 MDHEN and CDR2 SYDVKM. The CDR3 sequence: CASSPGTGEDSPLHF. CDR3 bases: TGTGCCAGCAGCCCCGGGACAGGGGAGGATTCACCCCTCCACTTT.

The chain combines TRBV15 with TRBJ1-4; D unresolved. V was cut by 1 base and J by 5 bases, with 8 bases left in between. The CDR3 contains 14 residues. The germline V gene has CDR1 LNHNV and CDR2 YYDKDF (reference sequence). Here the CDR3 reads CATSRVQTNEKLFF. CDR3 coding DNA: TGTGCCACCAGCAGAGTACAGACAAATGAAAAACTGTTTTTT.

The rearrangement joins TRBV6-2 or TRBV6-3 to TRBJ1-1; 8 bases are a match to TRBD1. V lost 5 bases to trimming and J lost 4 bases; unmatched junction nucleotides: 3. The CDR3 consists of 13 residues. From germline, CDR1 is MNHEY and CDR2 SVGEGT. CDR3 sequence (DNA): TGTGCCAGCAGTCGACAGGGGACCACTGAAGCTTTCTTT. Translation: CASSRQGTTEAFF.

The genes are TRBV11-3 and TRBJ1-3; 7 positions match TRBD1. This CDR3 region has 16 residues. With 5 bases clipped from V and 2 bases from J, the junction kept 9 bases outside the gene matches. The germline V gene has CDR1 SGHNT and CDR2 YENEEA. CDR3 sequence: CASSARQGETGNTIYF. The CDR3 bases are TGTGCCAGCAGCGCGCGACAGGGTGAGACTGGAAACACCATATATTTT.

The genes are TRBV7-6 and TRBJ2-5; 14 positions match TRBD2. The CDR3 is 18 amino acids. The germline V gene encodes CDR1 SGHVS and CDR2 FNYEAQ. The V gene end was trimmed by 3 bases and the J gene end by 1 base; junction bases not matched to a gene: 7. The CDR3: CASSLGLAGVERQETQYF. CDR3 DNA sequence: TGTGCCAGCAGCTTGGGACTAGCGGGGGTAGAACGCCAAGAGACCCAGTACTTC.

This chain connects TRBV3-1 (or the pseudogene TRBV3-2) to TRBJ2-5; no reliable D call. The length of the CDR3 is 15 residues. The ends were cut back, 2 bases at V and 5 bases at J, with 15 bases in the middle. The germline V gene has CDR1 LGHDT and CDR2 YNNKEL (reference sequence). The CDR3 bases are TGTGCCAGCAGCCAACACCCCCCGGGTCGGGAGACCCAGTACTTC. Amino acids: CASSQHPPGRETQYF.

This clone was detected once. V usage is TRBV9 and J usage is TRBJ2-1; tentative D call: TRBD1 (6 bases). The CDR3 consists of 15 residues. V shed 0 bases and J shed 8 bases, with 15 bases lying between them. The germline V gene encodes CDR1 SGDLS and CDR2 YYNGEE. DNA of the CDR3: TGTGCCAGCAGCGTAGCAGCTAGGGGGTTCGATGAGCAGTTCTTC. Translating it yields CASSVAARGFDEQFF.

This clone was counted between two and nine times. V is TRBV23-1 and J is TRBJ2-7; 7 positions match TRBD2. TRBV23-1 is identified as an open reading frame with a role that is uncertain. The CDR3 spans 16 residues. V gave up 1 base and J gave up 2 bases; unmatched junction bases: 8. The CDR3 DNA reads as TGCGCCAGCAGTCAATGGTCGGGAGGTAGGGCCTACGAGCAGTACTTC. Translated: CASSQWSGGRAYEQYF.

The rearrangement uses TRBV6-2 or TRBV6-3 and TRBJ2-7; 10 bases line up with TRBD1. Per germline, CDR1 MNHEY and CDR2 SVGEGT. V lost 4 bases, J lost 2 bases, and 5 bases stayed unmatched. The length of the CDR3 is 15 residues. The CDR3 nucleotides are TGTGCCAGCAGTTCCTGGACAGGGGGAACCTACGAGCAGTACTTC. It yields the protein CASSSWTGGTYEQYF.

This clone was found once. The chain joins TRBV3-1 (or the pseudogene TRBV3-2) to TRBJ2-7; D is unresolved. Trimming took 4 bases from V and 6 from J, leaving 16 bases between them. The length of the CDR3 is 14 residues. Germline V CDR1 and CDR2: LGHDT, YNNKEL (reference sequence). The CDR3 DNA reads as TGTGCCAGCAGCCCACAAACGCTAGATCCCGAGCAGTACTTC. As protein: CASSPQTLDPEQYF.